This TCR beta chain was obtained from a study of T cells in narcolepsy. Overall study results and limits: Blood of same and different patients, but not healthy controls, reportedly held recurring autoreactive clonotypes. Some memory CD4+ repertoires had no autoreactive clone sequences.

Repertoires were generated with immunoSEQ multiplex PCR, while TCRdb's copy carries only in-frame clones and drops some. The data contain about 30,000 clones, roughly 80% of them seen just once; the ten biggest clones take up approximately 1.1%. In regard to this clone: Its specificity is unknown.

The CDR3 has 14 amino acids. Germline V lookup: CDR1 SNHLY, CDR2 FYNNEI. V was cut by 6 bases and J by 5 bases, with 16 bases left in between. Sample: CD45RA- memory CD4+ T cells from PBMCs. The V and J genes are TRBV2 and TRBJ2-5; TRBD1 or TRBD2 may be the D gene (6 bases each). The clonotype originates from a human donor with narcolepsy. The CDR3 here is CASSANLGGETQYF. Here the CDR3 DNA reads TGTGCCAGCAGCGCAAACCTAGGGGGGGAGACCCAGTACTTC.